The TCR beta chain described here comes from a study of blood T cell repertoires in COVID-19. Germline trimming cut 6 bases from V and 4 bases from J; bases unmatched to any gene: 4. From germline, CDR1 is ENHRY and CDR2 SYGVKD. The CDR3 is 13 residues long. Profiled with immunoSEQ multiplex PCR; TCRdb holds only in-frame clones, not every one. The sample consists of approximately 290,000 clones, 80% to 90% of them appearing once. Membership in each cohort depended on participant-reported clinical history. Either two negative PCRs, clearance, or symptom resolution qualified Cohort 3 donors as recovered.

V and J are TRBV10-3 and TRBJ2-5; the match to TRBD2 covers 8 bases. This sequence was found in a woman younger than 45 who had recovered from COVID-19. The specimen sequenced was PBMCs or T cells enriched from blood (not recorded which). The CDR3 region is CAIRAGAGETQYF. The CDR3 region has the DNA TGTGCCATCAGAGCGGGAGCAGGAGAGACCCAGTACTTC.